This passage covers 21 T cell receptor beta chains from one sample sequenced in a study of cytomegalovirus exposure and HLA in healthy donors. This PCR relied on a set of 60 Vbeta primers and 13 Jbeta primers. The protocol was immunoSEQ multiplex PCR, while the TCRdb copy is restricted to in-frame clones and leaves out a portion. The data contain some 200,000 clones, around 80% of them singletons. Sample: PBMCs. These receptors came from a boy aged 2 to 10 in good health and CMV-seronegative.

The V and J genes are TRBV30 and TRBJ1-1; D gene unclear. This CDR3 spans 11 amino acids. Trimming shortened V by 5 bases and J by 9 bases, and 13 bases separated the two germline ends. CDR1 and CDR2 from the germline V gene are GTSNPN and SVGIG (reference sequence). CDR3 in amino acids: CAWPGGSQAFF. The CDR3, as DNA: TGTGCCTGGCCTGGCGGCAGCCAAGCTTTCTTT.

This clone has only one observation. This rearrangement joins TRBV12-5 to TRBJ2-7; 7 positions match TRBD1. Losses at the gene ends were 5 bases for V and 3 bases for J; bases not matched to a gene: 10. This CDR3 contains 15 residues. Germline V gives CDR1 LGHNT, CDR2 FRNRAP. The CDR3 region is CASGPGTEYHYEQYF. CDR3 DNA sequence: TGTGCTAGTGGTCCCGGGACAGAGTATCACTACGAGCAGTACTTC.

V gene TRBV4-2 combines with J gene TRBJ2-2, with 7 bases aligning to TRBD2. With 0 bases clipped from V and 3 bases from J, the junction kept 10 bases outside the gene matches. Germline CDR1 and CDR2: LGHNA and YNFKEQ. There are 18 residues in the CDR3. The DNA for the CDR3 is TGTGCCAGCAGCCAAGATTTAGGAGGCGGGGGTTACACCGGGGAGCTGTTTTTT. Translated, it gives CASSQDLGGGGYTGELFF.

The rearrangement joins TRBV9 to TRBJ2-7, with D tentatively TRBD2 (5 bases). Germline V CDR1 and CDR2: SGDLS, YYNGEE. V lost 0 bases to trimming and J lost 5 bases, with 9 bases between them. The CDR3 spans 13 residues. The chain's CDR3 is CASSVATRDEQYF. In DNA, the CDR3 is TGTGCCAGCAGCGTAGCTACGAGGGACGAGCAGTACTTC.

The chain recombines TRBV4-2 with TRBJ2-1; 10 nucleotides agree with TRBD2. The germline V gene has CDR1 LGHNA and CDR2 YNFKEQ. V gave up 1 base and J gave up 0 bases; unmatched junction bases: 3. CDR3 length: 17 residues. CDR3 sequence (DNA): TGTGCCAGCAGCCAAGCAGCTAGCGGGAGCTCCTACAATGAGCAGTTCTTC. Its translation is CASSQAASGSSYNEQFF.

CDR3 in DNA: TGTGCCAGCAGTGAAGCTGGACGAGGGAATGGCTACACCTTC. This translates into CASSEAGRGNGYTF. The chain employs TRBV2 and TRBJ1-2, with unresolved D. Deletions cut 0 bases from V and 6 bases from J, with 11 bases between. From germline, CDR1 is SNHLY and CDR2 FYNNEI. CDR3 length: 14 amino acids.

The chain combines TRBV2 with TRBJ2-1; D not certain. Trimming stripped 8 bases from V and 4 bases from J, with 6 bases between. The CDR3 extends over 11 amino acids. Looked up from germline, CDR1 is SNHLY and CDR2 is FYNNEI. CDR3 amino acids: CASSVYNEQFF. The CDR3 coding sequence is TGTGCCAGCTCGGTTTACAATGAGCAGTTCTTC.

This clone was found a few times. The rearrangement links TRBV10-3 to TRBJ1-1; D uncertain. V was trimmed by 7 bases and J by 1 base, leaving 10 bases between them. Germline V gives CDR1 ENHRY, CDR2 SYGVKD. The CDR3 is 13 amino acids. The CDR3 sequence: CAINPQENTEAFF. For the CDR3, the DNA is TGTGCCATCAACCCCCAGGAGAACACTGAAGCTTTCTTT.

This rearrangement joins TRBV27 to TRBJ1-1, with D perhaps TRBD1 (6 bases). V lost 2 bases and J lost 0, with 13 bases in between. Germline assignment: CDR1 MNHEY and CDR2 SMNVEV (reference sequence). This CDR3 has 16 amino acids. CDR3 sequence reads: CASSLDPGALNTEAFF. The CDR3 nucleotides read TGTGCCAGCAGTTTAGATCCAGGGGCCCTGAACACTGAAGCTTTCTTT.

The chain carries TRBV9 and TRBJ2-6; 11 positions agree with TRBD2. CDR3 length: 20 amino acids. V gave up 6 bases and J gave up 0 bases; unmatched junction bases: 14. Per the germline V gene, CDR1 is SGDLS and CDR2 is YYNGEE. CDR3 DNA sequence: TGTGCCAGCATCGTCAGGGGGCTAGCGGGGGGCCGCTCTGGGGCCAACGTCCTGACTTTC. This sequence encodes CASIVRGLAGGRSGANVLTF.

The genes are TRBV29-1 and TRBJ1-4; TRBD1 aligns across 10 bases. The J segment lost 7 bases and the V segment lost 8 bases, leaving 4 bases of the junction unmatched. Germline CDR1 and CDR2: SQVTM and ANQGSEA. This CDR3 spans 12 amino acids. The CDR3 reads CSSRTGGEKLFF. DNA for the CDR3: TGCAGCTCCCGGACAGGGGGTGAAAAACTGTTTTTT.

The rearrangement links TRBV7-9 to TRBJ1-1; D not resolved. With 5 bases removed from V and 11 bases from J, the gap between germline ends came to 15 bases. The CDR3 sequence is 12 residues long. Germline V gives CDR1 SEHNR, CDR2 FQNEAQ (reference sequence). The CDR3: CASSVSKARAFF. In DNA, the CDR3 is TGTGCCAGCAGCGTCTCCAAAGCCCGGGCTTTCTTT.

The chain carries TRBV7-9 and TRBJ2-7; D perhaps matches TRBD2 (6 bases). This CDR3 spans 16 amino acids. Germline loops: CDR1 SEHNR, CDR2 FQNEAQ (reference sequence). V dropped 4 bases and J dropped 7 bases, with 23 bases sitting between them. Written as DNA, the CDR3 is TGTGCCAGCAGCTGGGGCCTGGGGGGAGAGAGTGAAGAGCAGTACTTC. Translating gives CASSWGLGGESEEQYF.

For the CDR3, the DNA is TGTGCCAGCGCGCGTCGTCGGGCCTACGAGCAGTACTTC. This sequence encodes CASARRRAYEQYF. The rearrangement joins TRBV21-1 to TRBJ2-7; TRBD2 is taken as the D call from the table, unchecked against the DNA. TRBV21-1 is given as a pseudogene. CDR3 length equals 13 residues.

This chain joins TRBV10-3 and TRBJ1-3; 7 bases match TRBD1. Germline V lookup: CDR1 ENHRY, CDR2 SYGVKD. The CDR3 loop spans 14 amino acids. V dropped 6 bases and J dropped 0; count of bases not matched to a gene: 2. CDR3 in amino acids: CAIRWDSSGNTIYF. Written as DNA, the CDR3 is TGTGCCATCAGATGGGACAGCTCTGGAAACACCATATATTTT.

This chain uses TRBV7-9 with TRBJ2-1; 7 bases are a match to TRBD2. CDR3 length equals 12 residues. V shed 5 bases, J shed 12 bases, and the junction held 7 bases outside the gene matches. CDR1 is SEHNR and CDR2 is FQNEAQ in the germline V gene (reference sequence). The CDR3 DNA reads TGTGCCAGCAGCAGCGGGACTCGTCGGCAGTTCTTC. It specifies CASSSGTRRQFF.

The J gene is TRBJ1-1, the V gene TRBV14; TRBD1 agrees at 8 bases. Germline values: CDR1 SGHDN, CDR2 FVKESK. The CDR3 totals 17 residues. J lost 5 bases, V lost 4 bases, and 15 bases had no gene match. The CDR3 sequence is CASSPFGMRQGATEAFF. The CDR3 DNA follows: TGTGCCAGCAGCCCCTTCGGTATGAGGCAGGGGGCAACTGAAGCTTTCTTT.

The chain couples TRBV9 to TRBJ2-3, with D possibly being TRBD2 (5 bases). Trimming took off 4 bases at V and 0 bases at J, with 12 bases between the two ends. Germline CDR1 reads SGDLS; CDR2 reads YYNGEE. The CDR3 is made up of 15 amino acids. CDR3 residues: CASSRGGPSTDTQYF. The CDR3 DNA is TGTGCCAGCAGCCGGGGTGGACCTAGCACAGATACGCAGTATTTT.

J is TRBJ1-2 and V is TRBV28; D not resolved. The CDR3 runs 18 residues. Deletions cut 4 bases from V and 2 bases from J, with 23 bases between. Germline lookup yields CDR1 MDHEN and CDR2 SYDVKM. In DNA form, the CDR3 reads TGTGCCAGCAGTTCTGGCAGAGGAGTTTATCCTGAAAACTATGGCTACACCTTC. This sequence encodes CASSSGRGVYPENYGYTF.

The chain carries TRBV30 and TRBJ2-7, with D perhaps matching TRBD1 (6 bases). This CDR3 is built from 13 residues. From germline, CDR1 is GTSNPN and CDR2 SVGIG (reference sequence). The V end was cut by 1 base, the J end by 3 bases, with 10 bases between. CDR3 in amino acids: CAWSAADSYEQYF. For the CDR3, the DNA is TGTGCCTGGAGTGCCGCGGACAGCTACGAGCAGTACTTC.

CDR3 protein: CASSLDRANYGYTF. The DNA of the CDR3 is TGTGCCAGCAGTCTGGACAGAGCTAACTATGGCTACACCTTC. V usage is TRBV6-5 and J usage is TRBJ1-2, with D tentatively TRBD1 (6 bases). The CDR3 is 14 amino acids. Trimming took off 5 bases at V and 0 bases at J, with 10 bases between the two ends. The germline CDR1 and CDR2 sequences are MNHEY and SVGAGI.